Below, 4 T cell receptor beta chains from the same sample are listed, as sequenced in a study of cytomegalovirus exposure and HLA in healthy donors. Vbeta (60) and Jbeta (13) primers were used in the PCR. Clones were sequenced by immunoSEQ multiplex PCR, and TCRdb holds only the in-frame ones, with some missing. This sample has around 130,000 clones, with approximately 78% found just once. Sequencing input: PBMCs. The receptors derive from a human donor in good health.

The chain joins TRBV13 to TRBJ2-3; D is undetermined. Germline V CDR1 and CDR2: PRHDT, FYEKMQ (reference sequence). The CDR3 covers 12 residues. Trimming took 3 bases from V and 10 from J, leaving 11 bases between them. CDR3 residues: CASSFHALAQYF. DNA for the CDR3: TGTGCCAGCAGCTTTCACGCACTTGCGCAGTATTTT.

V is TRBV6-5 and J is TRBJ1-5; weak D call: TRBD1 (5 bases). The V end lost 6 bases, the J end lost 2 bases, and 14 bases lay between the germline ends. CDR3 length: 15 amino acids. Looked up from germline, CDR1 is MNHEY and CDR2 is SVGAGI. This CDR3 is CASRSHRGGNQPQHF. The CDR3 DNA sequence: TGTGCCAGCAGAAGCCATCGGGGGGGCAATCAGCCCCAGCATTTT.

The J gene is TRBJ2-2, the V gene TRBV6-7; possibly TRBD1 for D (6 bases). TRBV6-7 is treated as an ORF (open reading frame) with a function not yet certain. Trimming left V 2 bases short and J 1 base short, with 26 bases between. The CDR3 sequence is 21 residues long. In DNA form, the CDR3 reads TGTGCCAGCAGTTACGCTCGAGCCACAGGGATCATTCCTGAGAACACCGGGGAGCTGTTTTTT. This gives the protein CASSYARATGIIPENTGELFF.

V is TRBV7-9 and J is TRBJ2-7, with a weak D call TRBD2 (6 bases). V gave up 5 bases and J gave up 4 bases, with 15 bases separating them. The CDR3 loop spans 14 amino acids. Germline V gene lookup returns CDR1 SEHNR and CDR2 FQNEAQ (reference sequence). In DNA form, the CDR3 reads TGTGCCAGCAGCCCCCAGGACTACCGTTACGAGCAGTACTTC. This codes for CASSPQDYRYEQYF.